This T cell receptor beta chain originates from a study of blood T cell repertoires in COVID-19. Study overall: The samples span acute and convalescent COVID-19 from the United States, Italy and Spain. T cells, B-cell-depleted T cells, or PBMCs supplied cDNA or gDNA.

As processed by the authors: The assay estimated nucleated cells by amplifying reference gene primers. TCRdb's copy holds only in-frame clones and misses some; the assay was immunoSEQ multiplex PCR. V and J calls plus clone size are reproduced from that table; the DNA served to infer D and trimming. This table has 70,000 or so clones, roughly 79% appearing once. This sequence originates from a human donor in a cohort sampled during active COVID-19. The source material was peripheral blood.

The CDR3 protein is CASRKDTSNEKLFF. CDR3 nucleotides: TGTGCCAGCAGGAAGGACACATCTAATGAAAAACTGTTTTTT. The V gene is TRBV6-5, the J gene TRBJ1-4; TRBD1 is a possible D gene (5 bases). The CDR3 totals 14 residues. V was cut by 6 bases and J by 3 bases, with 11 bases left in between. CDR1 and CDR2 (germline): MNHEY, SVGAGI.